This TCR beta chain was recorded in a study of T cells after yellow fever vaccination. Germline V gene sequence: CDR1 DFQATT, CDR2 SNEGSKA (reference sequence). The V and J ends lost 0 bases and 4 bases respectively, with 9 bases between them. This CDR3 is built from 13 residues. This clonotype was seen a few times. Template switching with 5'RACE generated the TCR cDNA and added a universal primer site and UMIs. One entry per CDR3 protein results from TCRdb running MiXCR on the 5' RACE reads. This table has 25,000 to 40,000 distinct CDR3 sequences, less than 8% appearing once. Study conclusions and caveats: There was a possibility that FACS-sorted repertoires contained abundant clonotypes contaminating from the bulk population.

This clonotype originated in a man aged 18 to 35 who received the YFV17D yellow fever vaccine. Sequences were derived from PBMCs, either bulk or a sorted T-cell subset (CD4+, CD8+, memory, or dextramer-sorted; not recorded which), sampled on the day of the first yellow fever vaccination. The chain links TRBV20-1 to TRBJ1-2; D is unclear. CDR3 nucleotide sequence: TGCAGTGCTAGAGATTTGGGGTCCTATGGCTACACCTTC. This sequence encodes CSARDLGSYGYTF.